Following are 24 T cell receptor beta chains from one sample sequenced in a study of regulatory T cells in long-lasting Graves disease. The time point here: newly diagnosed GD, antithyroid drugs for less than 3 months. RNA isolated from PBMCs was used to make the TCR library. iRepertoire HTBI primers and Arm-PCR of CDR3 regions built TCR beta libraries. TCRdb recomputed calls from the multiplex PCR reads with MiXCR, one row per CDR3 protein. The sample has more than 400,000 distinct CDR3 sequences; about 16% are singletons. In addition, the sample was reused for a study of T cells in Graves' hyperthyroidism and ophthalmopathy.

The sample consisted of peripheral blood mononuclear cells (PBMCs), taken at new diagnosis, from a patient treated with antithyroid drugs. These receptors were obtained from a woman in her twenties or thirties with Graves disease.

The chain is built from TRBV27 and TRBJ2-5; no firm D call. The CDR3 sequence is 11 residues long. Germline loops: CDR1 MNHEY, CDR2 SMNVEV (reference sequence). The V and J ends lost 3 bases and 11 bases respectively, with 10 bases between them. CDR3 sequence: CASSFYNEQYF. The CDR3 DNA reads as TGTGCCAGCAGTTTCTACAATGAGCAGTACTTC.

This clonotype has a count of ten or more. This chain links TRBV7-2 with TRBJ1-2; D not certain. Per germline, CDR1 SGHTA and CDR2 FQGNSA. The CDR3 contains 16 residues. V gave up 2 bases and J gave up 5 bases, with 18 bases separating them. In nucleotides, the CDR3 is TGTGCCAGCAGCTTATTATCCCGAACAACTTTTTATGGCTACACCTTC. Protein: CASSLLSRTTFYGYTF.

The sample holds a few counts of this clonotype. The rearrangement joins TRBV7-6 to TRBJ2-1, with TRBD2 matching over 9 bases. The CDR3 runs to 19 residues. In germline, CDR1 is SGHVS, CDR2 FNYEAQ. The V and J ends lost 2 bases and 4 bases, in that order; junction bases with no gene match: 15. Written as DNA, the CDR3 is TGTGCCAGCAGCTTAATAGGGCAAGGGGCTAGCGGGAAATACAATGAGCAGTTCTTC. Translating it yields CASSLIGQGASGKYNEQFF.

This clonotype appeared many times. The chain carries TRBV28 and TRBJ2-2; D remains unclear. This CDR3 has 12 residues. V gave up 4 bases and J gave up 6 bases, with 6 bases separating them. CDR1 is MDHEN and CDR2 is SYDVKM in the germline V gene. CDR3 DNA: TGTGCCAGCAGTTCACCCGCCGGGGAGCTGTTTTTT. It specifies CASSSPAGELFF.

The rearrangement uses TRBV4-3 and TRBJ2-7; 9 positions match TRBD2. Germline V gives CDR1 LGHNA, CDR2 YSLEER. Trimming took 1 base from V and 3 from J; bases not matched to a gene: 7. CDR3 length equals 16 residues. As DNA, the CDR3 is TGCGCCAGCAGCCAAGCACTGGGACTAGCCGGCTACGAGCAGTACTTC. It encodes CASSQALGLAGYEQYF.

This clonotype has ten or more counts. The chain links TRBV3-1 to TRBJ2-7; tentative D call: TRBD1 (5 bases). Germline CDR1 reads LGHDT; CDR2 reads YNNKEL (reference sequence). Trimming took off 0 bases at V and 2 bases at J, with 11 bases between the two ends. This CDR3 comprises 15 residues. CDR3 region: CASSQDLGRAYEQYF. CDR3 sequence (DNA): TGTGCCAGCAGCCAAGATCTTGGCAGGGCCTACGAGCAGTACTTC.

There are many counts of this clonotype. The chain is built from TRBV7-6 and TRBJ2-7; 10 bases align to TRBD1. CDR3 length equals 16 residues. Germline lookup yields CDR1 SGHVS and CDR2 FNYEAQ. V trimming: 0 bases; J trimming: 5 bases; junction bases outside the gene matches: 7. The CDR3 DNA sequence: TGTGCCAGCAGCTTAGCGACAGGGGGCGTTTTGGACGAGCAGTACTTC. Residues: CASSLATGGVLDEQYF.

This clonotype was observed at least ten times. This rearrangement joins TRBV18 to TRBJ1-2; D gene uncertain. The CDR3 extends over 15 amino acids. Deletions cut 3 bases from V and 5 bases from J, with 16 bases between. Germline loops: CDR1 KGHSH, CDR2 LQKENI. CDR3 protein: CASSPSAGATYGYTF. In DNA form, the CDR3 reads TGTGCCAGCTCACCCTCGGCAGGAGCGACGTATGGCTACACCTTC. Based on the CDR3 plus reference TRBV18 and TRBJ1-2, the full variable domain is NAGVMQNPRHLVRRRGQEARLRCSPMKGHSHVYWYRQLPEEGLKFMVYLQKENIIDESGMPKERFSAEFPKEGPSILRIQQVVRGDSAAYFCASSPSAGATYGYTFGSGTRLTVV.

This clonotype was recorded many times. The rearrangement joins TRBV19 to TRBJ1-5; D unclear. V was trimmed by 3 bases and J by 9 bases, leaving 12 bases between them. CDR1 is LNHDA and CDR2 is SQIVND in the germline V gene (reference sequence). The CDR3 runs to 13 residues. Here the CDR3 reads CASSIGRPVPQHF. CDR3 in DNA: TGTGCCAGTAGTATCGGGAGGCCGGTGCCCCAGCATTTT.

This clonotype was seen more than once but under ten times. This rearrangement joins TRBV4-1 to TRBJ2-3, with no clear D. CDR1 and CDR2 (germline): MGHRA, YSYEKL. The V end lost 2 bases, the J end lost 7 bases, and 13 bases lay between the germline ends. This CDR3 has 14 amino acids. The chain's CDR3 is CASSQPRFSYTQYF. The CDR3 DNA reads as TGCGCCAGCAGCCAACCGAGATTTTCCTATACGCAGTATTTT.

This clonotype occurred a few times. The V call is TRBV4-2, the J call TRBJ1-2; D may be TRBD1 (5 bases). Germline CDR1 and CDR2: LGHNA and YNFKEQ. CDR3 length: 14 residues. V was trimmed by 0 bases and J by 6 bases, leaving 11 bases between them. CDR3 sequence (DNA): TGTGCCAGCAGCCAAGAGGCGGGGCGGGATGGCTACACCTTC. This encodes CASSQEAGRDGYTF.

The table lists this clonotype with many counts. The chain links TRBV3-1 to TRBJ2-1, with D possibly called TRBD1 or TRBD2 (5 bases each). Trimming took off 7 bases at V and 10 bases at J, with 11 bases between the two ends. The germline CDR1 and CDR2 sequences are LGHDT and YNNKEL (reference sequence). The CDR3 extends over 11 amino acids. As DNA, the CDR3 is TGTGCCAGCACCACCAGGGAGGAGCAGTTCTTC. Translated, it gives CASTTREEQFF.

The gene calls are TRBV6-5 and TRBJ2-2; D is undetermined. V was clipped by 0 bases and J by 5 bases, with 4 bases between them. CDR3 length: 13 amino acids. The germline V gene encodes CDR1 MNHEY and CDR2 SVGAGI. The CDR3 protein is CASSYSRTGELFF. CDR3 coding DNA: TGTGCCAGCAGTTACTCTCGGACCGGGGAGCTGTTTTTT.

This clonotype was detected a few times. The chain carries TRBV16 and TRBJ2-2, with D hard to call. Germline CDR1 reads KGHSY; CDR2 reads FQNENV. V shed 0 bases and J shed 0 bases, with 11 bases lying between them. This CDR3 region has 17 residues. CDR3 in amino acids: CASSQSIDLSNTGELFF. CDR3 nucleotide sequence: TGTGCCAGCAGCCAATCGATAGACCTCTCGAACACCGGGGAGCTGTTTTTT.

This clonotype was counted ten times or more. CDR3 in amino acids: CASSSLQGNEQFF. In DNA, the CDR3 is TGTGCCAGCAGTTCTTTACAGGGGAATGAGCAGTTCTTC. The rearrangement joins TRBV12-3 or TRBV12-4 to TRBJ2-1, with 7 bases identical to TRBD1. This CDR3 comprises 13 residues. Trimming took 4 bases from V and 7 from J; bases not matched to a gene: 4.

This clonotype has a count of ten or more. The chain combines TRBV5-1 with TRBJ1-1, with D perhaps TRBD1 (5 bases). The V and J ends lost 3 bases and 4 bases respectively, with 13 bases between them. The CDR3 spans 14 residues. The germline gives CDR1 SGHRS, CDR2 YFSETQ. The DNA of the CDR3 is TGCGCCAGCAGCTCGGGGACTTCCGGCACTGAAGCTTTCTTT. It specifies CASSSGTSGTEAFF.

This clonotype came up a few times. The chain combines TRBV6-1 with TRBJ2-5, with 7 bases matching TRBD2. With 8 bases clipped from V and 3 bases from J, the junction kept 9 bases outside the gene matches. This CDR3 is 14 amino acids long. Per the germline V gene, CDR1 is MNHNS and CDR2 is SASEGT. The CDR3: CASYGLVDEETQYF. The CDR3, as DNA: TGTGCCAGCTATGGACTAGTCGACGAAGAGACCCAGTACTTC.

Note on this clonotype: The germline gene is not matched at one end of the junction; a read error may be the cause. The chain carries TRBV10-1 and TRBJ1-1; D uncertain. Germline V gene sequence: CDR1 WNHNN, CDR2 SYGVQD (reference sequence). This CDR3 has 8 amino acids. CDR3 coding DNA: TGCGCCAGCAGTCTTTTCTCCTTT. Its protein product is CASSLFSF.

This chain connects TRBV20-1 to TRBJ2-1; 11 bases line up with TRBD2. This CDR3 is built from 15 residues. Germline V gene lookup returns CDR1 DFQATT and CDR2 SNEGSKA (reference sequence). V shed 3 bases and J 2 bases; nucleotides not matched to a gene: 3. In nucleotides, the CDR3 is TGCAGTGCTAGCCTTAGCGGGAGGGCCTACAATGAGCAGTTCTTC. Amino acids: CSASLSGRAYNEQFF.

V usage is TRBV18 and J usage is TRBJ2-3; D ambiguous. Trimming took 1 base from V and 4 from J, leaving 18 bases between them. CDR1 is KGHSH and CDR2 is LQKENI in the germline V gene. This CDR3 spans 17 amino acids. The CDR3 DNA is TGTGCCAGCTCACCACTTACGGGCCTTGTTGGCGCAGATACGCAGTATTTT. This codes for CASSPLTGLVGADTQYF.

The gene calls are TRBV28 and TRBJ2-1, with D possibly TRBD1 on 6 matching bases. Trimming removed 7 bases at V and 11 bases at J, with 18 bases between. Germline V gene lookup returns CDR1 MDHEN and CDR2 SYDVKM. The CDR3 sequence is 13 residues long. CDR3: CASTFLTTGKQFF. CDR3 DNA sequence: TGTGCCAGCACTTTCTTGACAACAGGGAAGCAGTTCTTC. The full variable domain, with the rest looked up from reference TRBV28 and TRBJ2-1, is DVKVTQSSRYLVKRTGEKVFLECVQDMDHENMFWYRQDPGLGLRLIYFSYDVKMKEKGDIPEGYSVSREKKERFSLILESASTNQTSMYLCASTFLTTGKQFFGPGTRLTVL.

This clonotype was picked up many times. The chain recombines TRBV20-1 with TRBJ2-7; TRBD2 matches at 12 bases. From germline, CDR1 is DFQATT and CDR2 SNEGSKA (reference sequence). This CDR3 comprises 14 residues. After removal of 6 bases from V and 4 bases from J, the junction contained 7 bases not matched to a gene. As DNA, the CDR3 is TGCAGTGCCAAGTCCGGGACTAGCGGGTACGAGCAGTACTTC. Translating gives CSAKSGTSGYEQYF.

This clonotype has more than one count but fewer than ten. This chain uses TRBV6-1 with TRBJ1-3; D is unresolved. The V and J ends lost 6 bases and 0 bases respectively, with 21 bases between them. The germline V gene has CDR1 MNHNS and CDR2 SASEGT. The CDR3 runs 18 residues. The CDR3 reads CASRRTVSGTSSGNTIYF. The CDR3 bases are TGTGCCAGCAGGAGGACTGTTTCAGGCACGAGCTCTGGAAACACCATATATTTT.

This clonotype was seen repeatedly, ten times or more. V and J are TRBV27 and TRBJ2-3, with TRBD2 matching 14 bases. The V gene's germline CDR1 is MNHEY and CDR2 SMNVEV (reference sequence). CDR3 length: 16 amino acids. V was clipped by 8 bases and J by 3 bases; unmatched bases: 7. The DNA for the CDR3 is TGTGCCAGCGGAGGGACTAGCGGGAGAAGGACAGATACGCAGTATTTT. Residues: CASGGTSGRRTDTQYF.